Shown below are 8 T cell receptor beta chains from a single sample sequenced in a study of cytomegalovirus exposure and HLA in healthy donors. It was with 60 Vbeta and 13 Jbeta primers that the PCR ran. Libraries were prepared by immunoSEQ multiplex PCR; TCRdb keeps only in-frame clonotypes and omits some of them. This table holds 150,000 or so clones, about 85% found once. The sample taken for sequencing was PBMCs. Receptors originate from a young man in good health and CMV-seropositive.

This clone was seen more than once but under ten times. The chain carries TRBV7-9 and TRBJ1-5, with 10 bases that match TRBD1. This CDR3 spans 14 amino acids. Germline V gene data show CDR1 as SEHNR and CDR2 as FQNEAQ (reference sequence). Trimming cost V 4 bases and J 7 bases; bases outside gene matches: 4. The CDR3 DNA is TGTGCCAGCAGCTCGGGGACAGGGGAACAGCCCCAGCATTTT. Its translation is CASSSGTGEQPQHF.

The chain employs TRBV21-1 and TRBJ2-6; the D call TRBD2 from the table was never checked on the DNA. TRBV21-1 is reported as a pseudogene. CDR3 length equals 18 residues. The CDR3 loop reads CASSKAEGEVSGANVLTF. The CDR3 DNA is TGTGCCAGCAGCAAAGCGGAAGGGGAGGTCTCTGGGGCCAACGTCCTGACTTTC.

This chain joins TRBV11-2 and TRBJ2-1; 8 bases map to TRBD2. CDR1 is SGHAT and CDR2 is FQNNGV in the germline V gene. The junction had 5 bases not matched to a gene; V was cut back by 3 bases and J by 7 bases. This CDR3 contains 14 residues. DNA of the CDR3: TGTGCCAGCAGCTTGCTCGGCGGGGGGAATGAGCAGTTCTTC. Protein sequence: CASSLLGGGNEQFF. The variable domain in full, completed from reference TRBV11-2 and TRBJ2-1, reads EAGVAQSPRYKIIEKRQSVAFWCNPISGHATLYWYQQILGQGPKLLIQFQNNGVVDDSQLPKDRFSAERLKGVDSTLKIQPAKLEDSAVYLCASSLLGGGNEQFFGPGTRLTVL.

The chain carries TRBV29-1 and TRBJ2-3, with D possibly being TRBD1 (5 bases). The V end lost 1 base, the J end lost 8 bases, and 13 bases lay between the germline ends. The CDR3 contains 13 residues. Per germline, CDR1 SQVTM and CDR2 ANQGSEA. As DNA, the CDR3 is TGCAGCGTTGAAGGGTTCACTCAGGGTACGCAGTATTTT. Protein sequence: CSVEGFTQGTQYF.

The V and J genes are TRBV29-1 and TRBJ1-2, with unresolved D. The CDR3 covers 15 residues. Germline V gene sequence: CDR1 SQVTM, CDR2 ANQGSEA. Trimming left V 1 base short and J 4 bases short, with 16 bases between. Written as DNA, the CDR3 is TGCAGCGTTGAAGTTGAGGGCAACAGAGGCTATGGCTACACCTTC. This sequence encodes CSVEVEGNRGYGYTF.

This chain links TRBV19 with TRBJ1-5; no firm D call. The CDR3 covers 12 residues. Trimming took off 11 bases at V and 2 bases at J, with 10 bases between the two ends. The germline gives CDR1 LNHDA, CDR2 SQIVND (reference sequence). The CDR3 loop reads CAASRGNQPQHF. CDR3 nucleotides: TGTGCCGCCTCCCGCGGCAATCAGCCCCAGCATTTT.

This clone was recorded only once. The rearrangement joins TRBV7-2 to TRBJ1-5, with D unclear. With 1 base removed from V and 10 bases from J, the gap between germline ends came to 11 bases. This CDR3 spans 13 amino acids. Germline V gene data show CDR1 as SGHTA and CDR2 as FQGNSA. For the CDR3, the DNA is TGTGCCAGCAGCTTAGGAGTCCGCCAACCCCAGCATTTT. Its translation: CASSLGVRQPQHF.

The genes are TRBV5-1 and TRBJ1-1; 8 bases line up with TRBD1. Germline V lookup: CDR1 SGHRS, CDR2 YFSETQ. CDR3 length: 15 amino acids. V gave up 0 bases and J gave up 12 bases; unmatched junction bases: 13. CDR3 DNA sequence: TGCGCCAGCAGCTTGGAAGCCAGGGGGCTGGGTTCGTCTTTCTTT. Its protein product is CASSLEARGLGSSFF.